One sample yielded the 20 T cell receptor beta chains listed below, sequenced in a study of T cell responses to AZD1222 COVID-19 vaccine. This table comes from immunoSEQ multiplex PCR, and its TCRdb copy is limited to in-frame clones, with some not included. The data hold under 140,000 clones, with 88% observed a single time. The sample was peripheral blood, taken on day 0 of AZD1222 vaccination. The receptors derive from an adult in good health.

The chain is built from TRBV30 and TRBJ1-2; D possibly corresponds to TRBD1 (5 bases). Trimming left V 4 bases short and J 8 bases short, with 17 bases between. Germline assignment: CDR1 GTSNPN and CDR2 SVGIG (reference sequence). The CDR3 runs 13 residues. As DNA, the CDR3 is TGTGCCTGGATAACTTCCAGGGTAGGCGGCTACACCTTC. It translates to CAWITSRVGGYTF.

This clone occurred once. V usage is TRBV7-9 and J usage is TRBJ2-1, with a possible D match to TRBD2 (6 bases). The CDR3 has 17 residues. Trimming took off 5 bases at V and 0 bases at J, with 17 bases between the two ends. Germline loops: CDR1 SEHNR, CDR2 FQNEAQ (reference sequence). CDR3 sequence (DNA): TGTGCCAGCAGCCCCCACTCTAGCGAGAGCTCCTACAATGAGCAGTTCTTC. Translation gives CASSPHSSESSYNEQFF.

The chain is built from TRBV30 and TRBJ1-2, with D tentatively TRBD1 (6 bases). Germline CDR1 reads GTSNPN; CDR2 reads SVGIG (reference sequence). The CDR3 consists of 13 residues. The germline V and J ends were trimmed by 5 bases and 5 bases, with 15 bases remaining between them. CDR3 nucleotide sequence: TGTGCCTGGTCCAGGGGCACTACTTATGGCTACACCTTC. The encoded protein is CAWSRGTTYGYTF.

The rearrangement uses TRBV14 and TRBJ2-3; no firm D call. The CDR3 consists of 13 residues. CDR1 and CDR2 (germline): SGHDN, FVKESK. V lost 3 bases, J lost 0 bases, and 4 bases lay in between. In DNA, the CDR3 is TGTGCCAGCAGCCATACTAGCACAGATACGCAGTATTTT. As protein: CASSHTSTDTQYF.

The chain joins TRBV6-1 to TRBJ2-7; possibly TRBD2 for D (5 bases). The ends were cut back, 2 bases at V and 12 bases at J, with 8 bases in the middle. The V gene's germline CDR1 is MNHNS and CDR2 SASEGT. The CDR3 runs 10 residues. DNA of the CDR3: TGTGCCAGCAGTGAAACTAGGCCGTACTTC. Its translation is CASSETRPYF.

The V call is TRBV5-1, the J call TRBJ1-4; possible D gene TRBD1, 6 bases. Germline assignment: CDR1 SGHRS and CDR2 YFSETQ. The CDR3 loop spans 14 amino acids. Trimming cost V 4 bases and J 5 bases, with 12 bases left between them. CDR3 nucleotides: TGCGCCAGCAGCCACCCAGGGGAAAATGAAAAACTGTTTTTT. It encodes CASSHPGENEKLFF.

This chain uses TRBV24-1 with TRBJ2-6, with D possibly matching TRBD1 (7 bases). Germline V lookup: CDR1 KGHDR, CDR2 SFDVKD. V was pared by 7 bases and J by 1 base, with 10 bases between. The CDR3 loop spans 15 amino acids. The CDR3 nucleotides read TGTGCCACCAGCCCAGGGGGGTCTGGGGCCAACGTCCTGACTTTC. This gives the protein CATSPGGSGANVLTF.

The CDR3 here is CASSQGSGSGDQPQHF. The CDR3 coding sequence is TGCGCCAGCAGCCAAGGGTCAGGAAGTGGCGATCAGCCCCAGCATTTT. The J gene is TRBJ1-5, the V gene TRBV4-1; D is unclear. Germline loops: CDR1 MGHRA, CDR2 YSYEKL. Trimming cost V 1 base and J 5 bases, with 15 bases left between them. This CDR3 contains 16 residues.

The chain carries TRBV6-5 and TRBJ1-1; tentative D call: TRBD1 (5 bases). The CDR3 is 14 residues long. CDR1 and CDR2 from the germline V gene are MNHEY and SVGAGI. V was pared by 11 bases and J by 3 bases, with 19 bases between. CDR3 sequence reads: CADSEPTWDTEAFF. CDR3 sequence (DNA): TGTGCCGACAGCGAACCAACGTGGGACACTGAAGCTTTCTTT.

This chain joins TRBV9 and TRBJ2-2, with 8 positions matching TRBD1. There are 15 residues in the CDR3. The trim removed 3 bases at V and 0 bases at J, leaving 1 base unmatched. Germline CDR1 and CDR2: SGDLS and YYNGEE. DNA of the CDR3: TGTGCCAGCAGCGCGACAGGGGCGAACACCGGGGAGCTGTTTTTT. Encoded protein: CASSATGANTGELFF.

The CDR3 nucleotides are TGCAGCGTCGAGGGACAACGGAACACTGAAGCTTTCTTT. Translation: CSVEGQRNTEAFF. The chain links TRBV29-1 to TRBJ1-1; possibly TRBD1 for D (6 bases). CDR1 SQVTM and CDR2 ANQGSEA come from the germline V gene. The ends were cut back, 6 bases at V and 1 base at J, with 12 bases in the middle. The CDR3 loop spans 13 amino acids.

The chain couples TRBV6-5 to TRBJ1-5, with D perhaps matching TRBD1 (5 bases). The CDR3 sequence is 15 residues long. Germline-derived CDR1 and CDR2 are MNHEY and SVGAGI. V lost 3 bases to trimming and J lost 1 base, with 10 bases between them. CDR3 bases: TGTGCCAGCAGTTATGGGACGGCGAGCAATCAGCCCCAGCATTTT. It codes for CASSYGTASNQPQHF.

This rearrangement joins TRBV7-9 to TRBJ2-3; no definite D call. The CDR3 contains 16 residues. The germline CDR1 and CDR2 sequences are SEHNR and FQNEAQ (reference sequence). V lost 2 bases, J lost 9 bases, and 21 bases lay in between. The CDR3 spells CASSLTESLPSETQYF. The CDR3 region has the DNA TGTGCCAGCAGCTTAACTGAATCCCTCCCGAGTGAGACGCAGTATTTT.

The CDR3 loop is CASSPFLGGNTGELFF. CDR3 bases: TGTGCCAGCTCACCATTCTTGGGCGGAAACACCGGGGAGCTGTTTTTT. The chain carries TRBV18 and TRBJ2-2, with D unclear. CDR1 and CDR2 (germline): KGHSH, LQKENI. The CDR3 has 16 amino acids. Trimming shortened V by 2 bases and J by 2 bases, and 12 bases separated the two germline ends.

In regard to this clone: The sample has other DNA sequences that encode this CDR3 too. The V call is TRBV10-1, the J call TRBJ2-2; no clear D gene. V was clipped by 5 bases and J by 5 bases, with 6 bases between them. From germline, CDR1 is WNHNN and CDR2 SYGVQD (reference sequence). The CDR3 length is 12 residues. The DNA of the CDR3 is TGCGCCAGCAGTTTGGGGACCGGGGAGCTGTTTTTT. Its protein product is CASSLGTGELFF.

The chain combines TRBV10-2 with TRBJ1-1; no clear D. The germline V gene has CDR1 WSHSY and CDR2 SAAADI. The CDR3 contains 13 residues. Trimming left V 2 bases short and J 5 bases short, with 9 bases between. The CDR3 region is CASSETGRTEAFF. The CDR3, as DNA: TGCGCCAGCAGTGAGACGGGGAGGACTGAAGCTTTCTTT.

The rearrangement links TRBV7-9 to TRBJ1-1; D is uncertain. The CDR3 has 15 amino acids. The ends were cut back, 0 bases at V and 1 base at J, with 9 bases in the middle. Germline loops: CDR1 SEHNR, CDR2 FQNEAQ (reference sequence). CDR3: CASSLAGRANTEAFF. The CDR3 DNA sequence: TGTGCCAGCAGCTTAGCGGGCAGAGCGAACACTGAAGCTTTCTTT.

In nucleotides, the CDR3 is TGTGCCAGCAGCGCCCCTGGCCAGCCCCAGCATTTT. Amino acid sequence: CASSAPGQPQHF. The chain couples TRBV27 to TRBJ1-5; D remains unclear. This CDR3 is 12 amino acids long. With 6 bases removed from V and 7 bases from J, the gap between germline ends came to 10 bases. Germline loops: CDR1 MNHEY, CDR2 SMNVEV (reference sequence).

V and J are TRBV14 and TRBJ2-2; D possibly uses TRBD1 or TRBD2 (5 bases each). The CDR3 is 17 residues long. Trimming removed 3 bases from V and 4 bases from J, with 18 bases in between. Germline V lookup: CDR1 SGHDN, CDR2 FVKESK. The DNA of the CDR3 is TGTGCCAGCAGCCAGGGGGATGTAAGGGGTCCCACCGGGGAGCTGTTTTTT. It is translated as CASSQGDVRGPTGELFF. Supplemented by reference TRBV14 and TRBJ2-2, the full variable domain reads EAGVTQFPSHSVIEKGQTVTLRCDPISGHDNLYWYRRVMGKEIKFLLHFVKESKQDESGMPNNRFLAERTGGTYSTLKVQPAELEDSGVYFCASSQGDVRGPTGELFFGEGSRLTVL.

This clone was seen a single time. J is TRBJ1-2 and V is TRBV5-5; D may be TRBD1 (6 bases). Germline V gene lookup returns CDR1 SGHKS and CDR2 YYEKEE (reference sequence). The CDR3 has 14 amino acids. The germline V and J ends were trimmed by 4 bases and 0 bases, with 10 bases remaining between them. The DNA for the CDR3 is TGTGCCAGCAGCCTTTGGACAGCTAACTATGGCTACACCTTC. As protein: CASSLWTANYGYTF.